This passage covers 17 T cell receptor beta chains from one sample sequenced in a study of persistence of HIV-infected CD4 T cells (dated by TCRdb to about 2020). The immunoSEQ hsTCRB assay version 4 in survey mode was used to sequence TCRbeta repertoires from genomic DNA. The immuneACCESS repertoire file appears here via TCRdb, limited to in-frame rearrangements. These files lack a portion of the clones; in checked studies, under half of the deficit traces to unresolved V genes, and the cause of the others is not known. Within this sample are tens of thousands of clones, with 82% of them counted one time only. The ten biggest clones cover roughly 6.5% of the sample. The antigens for these receptors are not known. The treatment or condition tag for this specimen amounts to: suppressive antiretroviral therapy. Lysates of CMV-infected fibroblasts were used at approximately 10 ug/mL for cell stimulation. Memory CD4+ T cells that did not respond, being CD40L-negative, CD69-negative and CD45RO-high, were sorted as memory populations depleted of antigen-responding cells.

The sample consisted of CD4+ T cells sorted from PBMCs after roughly 18-hour stimulation, taken from a patient who received antiretroviral therapy. What this sample's cell subset or site label stands for: CD40L-CD69- CD45RO-high memory CD4 T cells not responding to CMV lysate. These receptors were taken from an adult woman with HIV who was CMV-seropositive.

This chain uses TRBV7-2 with TRBJ1-2; no definite D call. The germline gives CDR1 SGHTA, CDR2 FQGNSA. V was shortened by 5 bases and J by 4 bases, with 14 bases between the two germline ends. The CDR3 contains 14 residues. CDR3 region: CASSPPTQIYGYTF. In DNA, the CDR3 is TGTGCCAGCAGCCCCCCGACCCAGATCTATGGCTACACCTTC.

The chain carries TRBV4-1 and TRBJ1-6; D call uncertain. Germline V gene data show CDR1 as MGHRA and CDR2 as YSYEKL. The CDR3 loop spans 15 amino acids. Between the trimmed V and J ends, which lost 1 base and 5 bases, there was a span of 9 bases. The CDR3: CASSQATLNNSPLHF. The CDR3 DNA reads TGCGCCAGCAGCCAAGCGACACTCAATAATTCACCCCTCCACTTT.

J is TRBJ2-7 and V is TRBV5-3; 15 bases line up with TRBD2. TRBV5-3 falls under the ORF class, with uncertain function. Trimming cost V 10 bases and J 3 bases; bases outside gene matches: 8. The CDR3 loop spans 15 amino acids. In DNA form, the CDR3 reads TGTGCCGGGGGGACTAGCGGGAGGACCAACTACGAGCAGTACTTC. Protein sequence: CAGGTSGRTNYEQYF.

The CDR3: CASSIGTVSSYEQYF. CDR3 bases: TGTGCCAGCAGCATTGGGACGGTAAGCTCCTACGAGCAGTACTTC. This chain links TRBV9 with TRBJ2-7; D is possibly TRBD1 or TRBD2 (5 bases each). Germline assignment: CDR1 SGDLS and CDR2 YYNGEE. V lost 4 bases to trimming and J lost 0 bases, with 14 bases between them. CDR3 length: 15 residues.

The gene calls are TRBV7-9 and TRBJ2-1, with 9 positions matching TRBD1. CDR3 size: 17 residues. CDR1 SEHNR and CDR2 FQNEAQ come from the germline V gene (reference sequence). The ends lost 3 bases at V and 4 bases at J; junction bases unmatched: 10. The CDR3 coding sequence is TGTGCCAGCAGCTTCCCGGGACAGGGAAGAGAGTACAATGAGCAGTTCTTC. It is translated as CASSFPGQGREYNEQFF.

Only a few counts were recorded for this clone. The chain joins TRBV5-1 to TRBJ1-4; the D gene is possibly TRBD1 (6 bases). This CDR3 is built from 16 residues. Germline V gives CDR1 SGHRS, CDR2 YFSETQ. V was trimmed by 0 bases and J by 8 bases, leaving 17 bases between them. Here the CDR3 reads CASSLAPAGAGEKLFF. CDR3 DNA sequence: TGCGCCAGCAGCTTGGCCCCGGCAGGGGCAGGGGAAAAACTGTTTTTT.

J is TRBJ1-1 and V is TRBV7-6, with 7 bases that match TRBD1. The CDR3 contains 18 residues. J gave up 0 bases and V 4 bases, and 14 bases lay outside the gene matches. From germline, CDR1 is SGHVS and CDR2 FNYEAQ. DNA for the CDR3: TGTGCCAGCAGCTCTAAGGGGGGACAGAGGATCATGAACACTGAAGCTTTCTTT. It yields the protein CASSSKGGQRIMNTEAFF.

This clone was recorded only once. J is TRBJ2-7 and V is TRBV19; the match to TRBD1 covers 7 bases. The CDR3 spans 15 residues. CDR1 is LNHDA, CDR2 SQIVND, per germline (reference sequence). Trimming at V came to 4 bases and at J to 2 bases, leaving 8 bases not matched to a gene. Written as DNA, the CDR3 is TGTGCCAGTAGTACGGATGGGACAGCAACCTACGAGCAGTACTTC. Translation: CASSTDGTATYEQYF.

The V and J genes are TRBV7-9 and TRBJ2-7; TRBD2 matches 14 bases. The V gene end was trimmed by 5 bases and the J gene end by 5 bases; junction bases not matched to a gene: 5. Germline CDR1 reads SEHNR; CDR2 reads FQNEAQ (reference sequence). This CDR3 is 15 amino acids long. The CDR3 region is CASSPGLAGVDEQYF. CDR3 coding DNA: TGTGCCAGCAGCCCGGGACTAGCGGGGGTGGACGAGCAGTACTTC.

This clone occurred a few times. Other DNA sequences in this sample translate to the same CDR3. The chain employs TRBV7-6 and TRBJ2-5; D is undetermined. CDR1 and CDR2 (germline): SGHVS, FNYEAQ. The CDR3 totals 12 residues. The V end was cut by 1 base, the J end by 1 base, with 1 base between. The CDR3 protein is CASSLVQETQYF. DNA of the CDR3: TGTGCCAGCAGCTTAGTCCAAGAGACCCAGTACTTC.

This chain connects TRBV5-1 to TRBJ1-5; D might be TRBD1 (6 bases). This CDR3 comprises 18 residues. V lost 3 bases and J lost 0, with 19 bases in between. Per the germline V gene, CDR1 is SGHRS and CDR2 is YFSETQ. The CDR3 sequence: CASSSPSRQENSNQPQHF. Here the CDR3 DNA reads TGCGCCAGCAGCTCCCCTTCCCGACAGGAGAATAGCAATCAGCCCCAGCATTTT.

The chain joins TRBV10-1 to TRBJ2-2; D remains unclear. V was clipped by 6 bases and J by 7 bases, with 6 bases between them. The germline V gene has CDR1 WNHNN and CDR2 SYGVQD (reference sequence). This CDR3 region has 11 residues. The CDR3 DNA follows: TGCGCCAGCAGGGGAAACGGGGAGCTGTTTTTT. Translated: CASRGNGELFF.

The chain is built from TRBV4-3 and TRBJ2-5, with 15 positions matching TRBD2. CDR1 and CDR2 (germline): LGHNA, YSLEER. This CDR3 has 22 residues. The J segment lost 1 base and the V segment lost 1 base, leaving 16 bases of the junction unmatched. As DNA, the CDR3 is TGCGCCAGCAGCCAAGTAGCCCGGACTAGCGGGGGGGCAGTATCATCCCAAGAGACCCAGTACTTC. This encodes CASSQVARTSGGAVSSQETQYF.

This chain connects TRBV10-3 to TRBJ2-7, with 8 bases fitting TRBD2. After removal of 10 bases from V and 1 base from J, the junction contained 12 bases not matched to a gene. The CDR3 is 15 amino acids. CDR1 is ENHRY, CDR2 SYGVKD, per germline. Here the CDR3 DNA reads TGTGCCACCAACGGTATAGCGGGGCCTTCCTACGAGCAGTACTTC. Amino acid sequence: CATNGIAGPSYEQYF.

In DNA, the CDR3 is TGTGCCAGCAGCGTAATTTCAGGGTTCCTCACCGGGGAGCTGTTTTTT. Its translation is CASSVISGFLTGELFF. The V call is TRBV9, the J call TRBJ2-2; possibly TRBD1 for D (5 bases). Per germline, CDR1 SGDLS and CDR2 YYNGEE. Trimming pared 1 base from V and 4 bases from J, leaving 14 bases between. CDR3 length equals 16 residues.

The CDR3 region is CASSFAIGQETYNEQFF. The CDR3 region has the DNA TGTGCCAGCAGCTTTGCGATTGGACAGGAGACTTACAATGAGCAGTTCTTC. The gene calls are TRBV7-9 and TRBJ2-1; 7 bases fit TRBD1. This CDR3 region has 17 residues. Germline CDR1 SEHNR, CDR2 FQNEAQ (reference sequence). V lost 3 bases to trimming and J lost 4 bases; unmatched junction nucleotides: 12.

This chain links TRBV3-1 (or the pseudogene TRBV3-2) with TRBJ2-7; TRBD2 matches 7 bases. Germline V CDR1 and CDR2: LGHDT, YNNKEL (reference sequence). After removal of 2 bases from V and 5 bases from J, the junction contained 6 bases not matched to a gene. There are 14 residues in the CDR3. CDR3 region: CASSQWGRGNEQYF. CDR3 nucleotides: TGTGCCAGCAGCCAATGGGGGAGGGGAAACGAGCAGTACTTC.